The clone carrying this TCR beta chain has more than one count but fewer than ten. Antigen: not known. Germline CDR1 and CDR2: MGHRA and YSYEKL. CDR3 length: 18 residues. Trimming cost V 3 bases and J 2 bases; bases outside gene matches: 12. Sampling consisted of one heparinised blood draw per donor, averaging approximately 100 mL. These data come from a study of beta chain features in type 1 diabetes. Study observations and caveats: In comparison with healthy donors, patients had naive, central memory and Treg TCRB repertoires that appeared more similar. Reduced insertions and increased deletions marked VDJ junctions in type 1 diabetes patients. Whatever favoring of shorter templates PCR might show would apply equally to patients and controls.

What was sequenced were expressed TCRB transcripts, since all of the isolated RNA had been reverse transcribed. Clones were sequenced by immunoSEQ multiplex PCR, and TCRdb holds only the in-frame ones, with some missing. The profile shows over 350,000 clones, roughly 15% of them singletons. V usage is TRBV4-1 and J usage is TRBJ2-5; 10 bases align to TRBD2. The sequence derives from a woman younger than 35 in good health. Material for sequencing was naive CD4+ T cells from blood. This CDR3 reads CASSQGILGLAVQETQYF. The CDR3 DNA reads as TGCGCCAGCAGCCAGGGGATTCTAGGACTAGCGGTACAAGAGACCCAGTACTTC.